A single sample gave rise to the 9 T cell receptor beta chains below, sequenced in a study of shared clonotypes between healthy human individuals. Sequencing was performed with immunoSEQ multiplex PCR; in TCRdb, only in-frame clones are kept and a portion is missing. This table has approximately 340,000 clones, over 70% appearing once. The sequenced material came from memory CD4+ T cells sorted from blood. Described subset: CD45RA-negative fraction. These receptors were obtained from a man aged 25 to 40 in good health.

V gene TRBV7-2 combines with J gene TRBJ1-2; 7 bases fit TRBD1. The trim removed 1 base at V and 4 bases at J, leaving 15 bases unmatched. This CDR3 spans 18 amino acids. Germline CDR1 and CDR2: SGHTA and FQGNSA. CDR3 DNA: TGTGCCAGCAGCTTAGAAGGGACAGCAAGGGTCTTTGGCTATGGCTACACCTTC. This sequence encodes CASSLEGTARVFGYGYTF.

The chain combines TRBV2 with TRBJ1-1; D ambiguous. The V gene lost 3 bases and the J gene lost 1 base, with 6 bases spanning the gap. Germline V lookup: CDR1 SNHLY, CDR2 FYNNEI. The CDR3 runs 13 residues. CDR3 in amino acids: CASSENPNTEAFF. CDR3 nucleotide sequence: TGTGCCAGCAGTGAGAACCCGAACACTGAAGCTTTCTTT.

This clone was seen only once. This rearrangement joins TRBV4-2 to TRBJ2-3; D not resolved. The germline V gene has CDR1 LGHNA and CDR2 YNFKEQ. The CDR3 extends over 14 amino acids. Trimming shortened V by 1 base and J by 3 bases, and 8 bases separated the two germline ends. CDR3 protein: CASSQGLVTDTQYF. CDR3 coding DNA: TGTGCCAGCAGCCAAGGACTTGTAACAGATACGCAGTATTTT.

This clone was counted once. The CDR3 reads CASSPSGRGSNYGYTF. The CDR3 DNA reads TGTGCCAGCTCACCTTCCGGCAGGGGATCTAACTATGGCTACACCTTC. V usage is TRBV18 and J usage is TRBJ1-2; a possible D gene is TRBD1 (6 bases). The CDR3 runs 16 residues. Germline V gene lookup returns CDR1 KGHSH and CDR2 LQKENI. Trimming removed 3 bases from V and 0 bases from J, with 14 bases in between.

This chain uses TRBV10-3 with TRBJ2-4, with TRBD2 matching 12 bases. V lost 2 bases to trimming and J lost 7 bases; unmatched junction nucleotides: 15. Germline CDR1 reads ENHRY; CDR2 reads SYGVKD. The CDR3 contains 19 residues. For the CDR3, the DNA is TGTGCCATCAGTGAGCCGCGACTAGCGGGAGCCAGAGGGGCTAACATTCAGTACTTC. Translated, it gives CAISEPRLAGARGANIQYF.

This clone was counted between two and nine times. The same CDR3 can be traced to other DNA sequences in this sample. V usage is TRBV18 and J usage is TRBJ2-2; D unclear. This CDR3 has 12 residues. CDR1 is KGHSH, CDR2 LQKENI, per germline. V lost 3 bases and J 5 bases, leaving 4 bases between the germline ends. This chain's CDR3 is CASSPLTGELFF. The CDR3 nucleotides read TGTGCCAGCTCACCCTTAACCGGGGAGCTGTTTTTT.

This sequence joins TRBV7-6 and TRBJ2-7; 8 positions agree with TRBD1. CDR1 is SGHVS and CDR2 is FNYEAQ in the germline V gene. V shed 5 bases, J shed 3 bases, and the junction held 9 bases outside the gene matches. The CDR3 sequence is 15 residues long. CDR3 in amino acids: CASSVAPGQVYEQYF. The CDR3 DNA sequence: TGTGCCAGCAGCGTGGCACCGGGACAGGTCTACGAGCAGTACTTC.

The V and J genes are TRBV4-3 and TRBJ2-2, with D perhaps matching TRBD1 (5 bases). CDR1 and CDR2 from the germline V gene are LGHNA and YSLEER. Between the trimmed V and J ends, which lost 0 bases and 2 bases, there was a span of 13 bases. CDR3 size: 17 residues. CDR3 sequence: CASSQETAGPNTGELFF. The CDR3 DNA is TGCGCCAGCAGCCAAGAAACGGCAGGGCCAAACACCGGGGAGCTGTTTTTT.

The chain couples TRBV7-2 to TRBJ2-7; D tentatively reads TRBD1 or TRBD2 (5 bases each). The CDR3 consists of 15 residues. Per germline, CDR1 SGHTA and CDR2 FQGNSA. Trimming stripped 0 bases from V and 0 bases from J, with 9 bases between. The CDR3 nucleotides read TGTGCCAGCAGCTTAGCCGGGACCACCTCCTACGAGCAGTACTTC. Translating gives CASSLAGTTSYEQYF.